Following are 30 T cell receptor beta chains from one sample sequenced in a study of cytomegalovirus exposure and HLA in healthy donors. This PCR relied on a set of 60 Vbeta primers and 13 Jbeta primers. The data were produced by immunoSEQ multiplex PCR, yet TCRdb's version contains in-frame clones alone and is incomplete. The sample lists about 130,000 clones; 79% were seen once. The specimen sequenced was PBMCs. The receptors shown here come from a man aged 18 to 30 in good health and CMV-seronegative.

This clone was seen a single time. The gene calls are TRBV28 and TRBJ2-4, with a tentative D call TRBD1 (6 bases). The germline V gene encodes CDR1 MDHEN and CDR2 SYDVKM. CDR3 size: 16 residues. Between the trimmed V and J ends, which lost 5 bases and 0 bases, there was a span of 14 bases. Written as DNA, the CDR3 is TGTGCCAGCAGTACTAGGGACATCTTAGCCAAAAACATTCAGTACTTC. The encoded protein is CASSTRDILAKNIQYF. Full variable domain (missing parts from reference TRBV28 and TRBJ2-4): DVKVTQSSRYLVKRTGEKVFLECVQDMDHENMFWYRQDPGLGLRLIYFSYDVKMKEKGDIPEGYSVSREKKERFSLILESASTNQTSMYLCASSTRDILAKNIQYFGAGTRLSVL.

J is TRBJ1-3 and V is TRBV6-5, with 7 bases identical to TRBD1. The CDR3 totals 15 residues. The V gene's germline CDR1 is MNHEY and CDR2 SVGAGI. The V segment lost 6 bases and the J segment 4 bases; nucleotides outside the gene matches: 9. The DNA of the CDR3 is TGTGCCAGCAGCAGGGGGACAGCAAAAGGAAACACCATATATTTT. Translated: CASSRGTAKGNTIYF.

The rearrangement joins TRBV11-2 to TRBJ2-7; TRBD2 agrees at 11 bases. From germline, CDR1 is SGHAT and CDR2 FQNNGV. J gave up 0 bases and V 4 bases, and 5 bases lay outside the gene matches. CDR3 length: 16 residues. CDR3 nucleotides: TGTGCCAGCAGCTCGTGGACTAGCGGGTACTCCTACGAGCAGTACGTC. As protein: CASSSWTSGYSYEQYV.

V and J are TRBV7-9 and TRBJ1-2; D gene unclear. Per germline, CDR1 SEHNR and CDR2 FQNEAQ (reference sequence). The CDR3 is made up of 12 amino acids. V was cut by 2 bases and J by 8 bases, with 9 bases left in between. The CDR3 region has the DNA TGTGCCAGCAGCTTACCACCGGGAGGCTACACCTTC. The encoded protein is CASSLPPGGYTF.

This sequence joins TRBV5-4 and TRBJ1-1; 7 positions match TRBD1. CDR1 SGHNT and CDR2 YYREEE come from the germline V gene (reference sequence). V lost 3 bases to trimming and J lost 6 bases; unmatched junction nucleotides: 8. The CDR3 sequence is 14 residues long. CDR3 residues: CASSWDTGVAEAFF. The CDR3 DNA reads as TGTGCCAGCAGCTGGGATACAGGGGTCGCTGAAGCTTTCTTT.

The chain is built from TRBV29-1 and TRBJ2-1; TRBD2 matches 8 bases. Germline assignment: CDR1 SQVTM and CDR2 ANQGSEA. Trimming cost V 3 bases and J 8 bases; bases outside gene matches: 12. The CDR3 runs 15 residues. CDR3 in DNA: TGCAGCGTTGATAGCGGGACGTTAAATTCAGATGAGCAGTTCTTC. Translation: CSVDSGTLNSDEQFF.

The chain employs TRBV11-3 and TRBJ2-1, with D perhaps TRBD1 (8 bases). Looked up from germline, CDR1 is SGHNT and CDR2 is YENEEA. The CDR3 spans 13 residues. V was pared by 5 bases and J by 7 bases, with 12 bases between. DNA of the CDR3: TGTGCCAGCAGCACAGGGGGGGGGAATGAGCAGTTCTTC. This gives the protein CASSTGGGNEQFF.

The chain joins TRBV15 to TRBJ2-2, with TRBD1 identical over 9 bases. Germline V gives CDR1 LNHNV, CDR2 YYDKDF (reference sequence). After removal of 1 base from V and 4 bases from J, the junction contained 4 bases not matched to a gene. This CDR3 is built from 16 residues. This chain's CDR3 is CATSRGGTGSTGELFF. The CDR3 DNA reads TGTGCCACCAGCAGAGGGGGGACAGGGAGCACCGGGGAGCTGTTTTTT.

The chain has TRBV27 and TRBJ2-1; TRBD2 agrees at 9 bases. Germline-derived CDR1 and CDR2 are MNHEY and SMNVEV (reference sequence). This CDR3 is 15 amino acids long. J lost 9 bases, V lost 5 bases, and 11 bases had no gene match. The CDR3 region has the DNA TGTGCCAGCAGTCCACCCCCGGGACTAGCAGGTGAGCAGTTCTTC. Protein sequence: CASSPPPGLAGEQFF.

V is TRBV7-2 and J is TRBJ1-2; 10 bases agree with TRBD1. CDR1 and CDR2 from the germline V gene are SGHTA and FQGNSA. This CDR3 has 15 residues. V was clipped by 1 base and J by 7 bases; unmatched bases: 6. CDR3: CASSLVGTGVGGYTF. CDR3 coding DNA: TGTGCCAGCAGCTTAGTTGGGACAGGGGTCGGTGGCTACACCTTC.

The chain recombines TRBV18 with TRBJ2-1; D uncertain. This CDR3 comprises 12 residues. Germline V lookup: CDR1 KGHSH, CDR2 LQKENI. V was pared by 2 bases and J by 5 bases, with 4 bases between. The CDR3 nucleotides are TGTGCCAGCTCACCATATAACAATGAGCAGTTCTTC. Its protein is CASSPYNNEQFF.

The genes are TRBV27 and TRBJ2-3, with 9 bases identical to TRBD2. Germline-derived CDR1 and CDR2 are MNHEY and SMNVEV (reference sequence). The CDR3 runs to 13 residues. V lost 5 bases to trimming and J lost 11 bases; unmatched junction nucleotides: 8. This chain's CDR3 is CASSPPGLARQYF. The CDR3 nucleotides read TGTGCCAGCAGTCCCCCGGGACTAGCCCGGCAGTATTTT.

The chain uses TRBV30 and TRBJ1-2; perhaps TRBD1 as D (6 bases). The V gene's germline CDR1 is GTSNPN and CDR2 SVGIG (reference sequence). CDR3 length: 12 residues. Trimming shortened V by 3 bases and J by 7 bases, and 12 bases separated the two germline ends. The CDR3 is CAWRQGVSGYTF. DNA of the CDR3: TGTGCCTGGAGACAGGGTGTGTCTGGCTACACCTTC.

Here the CDR3 DNA reads TGTGCCTGGAGTGTAGGACAGGGGAGGGGGGCCTATGGCTACACCTTC. Residues: CAWSVGQGRGAYGYTF. The V call is TRBV30, the J call TRBJ1-2; the match to TRBD1 covers 9 bases. This CDR3 spans 16 amino acids. V lost 0 bases, J lost 4 bases, and 9 bases stayed unmatched. Germline V CDR1 and CDR2: GTSNPN, SVGIG (reference sequence).

The CDR3 DNA follows: TGTGCCAGCAGCTTCAAGGGGGCAAGGGGAGAGACCCAGTACTTC. This translates into CASSFKGARGETQYF. The chain is built from TRBV7-2 and TRBJ2-5, with 7 bases identical to TRBD1. The junction had 8 bases not matched to a gene; V was cut back by 3 bases and J by 4 bases. There are 15 residues in the CDR3. CDR1 and CDR2 (germline): SGHTA, FQGNSA.

The V call is TRBV5-3, the J call TRBJ1-4; D unresolved. TRBV5-3 is designated an ORF whose function remains uncertain. V was trimmed by 0 bases and J by 3 bases, leaving 12 bases between them. The CDR3 is 16 amino acids. CDR3 nucleotide sequence: TGTGCCAGAAGCTTGGTCTGGCGAGGAGCTAATGAAAAACTGTTTTTT. Protein product: CARSLVWRGANEKLFF.

The CDR3 sequence is CATSRVFGDTQYF. The DNA of the CDR3 is TGTGCCACCAGCAGAGTCTTCGGGGATACGCAGTATTTT. The chain uses TRBV15 and TRBJ2-3; no clear D gene. V was trimmed by 1 base and J by 6 bases, leaving 8 bases between them. This CDR3 is built from 13 residues. The germline CDR1 and CDR2 sequences are LNHNV and YYDKDF (reference sequence).

J is TRBJ1-2 and V is TRBV27, with TRBD1 matching 11 bases. CDR1 is MNHEY and CDR2 is SMNVEV in the germline V gene (reference sequence). The ends lost 3 bases at V and 8 bases at J; junction bases unmatched: 8. The CDR3 spans 15 residues. CDR3 sequence: CASSFGTGGFGGYTF. CDR3 DNA sequence: TGTGCCAGCAGTTTTGGGACAGGGGGTTTTGGAGGCTACACCTTC.

The chain links TRBV2 to TRBJ2-3, with TRBD2 identical over 7 bases. The CDR3 extends over 16 amino acids. J gave up 3 bases and V 10 bases, and 16 bases lay outside the gene matches. CDR1 SNHLY and CDR2 FYNNEI come from the germline V gene. CDR3 sequence reads: CATVSLDWRETDTQYF. In nucleotides, the CDR3 is TGTGCCACAGTTTCGTTAGATTGGCGGGAGACAGATACGCAGTATTTT.

In this sample, this clone turned up a few times. The chain couples TRBV2 to TRBJ1-2, with a tentative D call TRBD1 (5 bases). The germline CDR1 and CDR2 sequences are SNHLY and FYNNEI. The CDR3 is made up of 13 amino acids. V gave up 8 bases and J gave up 0 bases, with 10 bases separating them. The CDR3 protein is CASVRQSNYGYTF. CDR3 coding DNA: TGTGCCAGCGTCCGACAGTCTAACTATGGCTACACCTTC.

There are a few counts of this clone. The genes are TRBV6-5 and TRBJ1-1; no clear D gene. The germline V and J ends were trimmed by 2 bases and 4 bases, with 11 bases remaining between them. The CDR3 runs 14 residues. Germline V gives CDR1 MNHEY, CDR2 SVGAGI. The CDR3 loop reads CASSYLSGGTEAFF. Here the CDR3 DNA reads TGTGCCAGCAGTTACCTGAGTGGCGGCACTGAAGCTTTCTTT.

This clone was seen a handful of times. The CDR3 reads CASSEPTRSYNEQFF. The CDR3, as DNA: TGTGCCAGCAGCGAGCCCACCCGCTCCTACAATGAGCAGTTCTTC. V and J are TRBV4-2 and TRBJ2-1; D remains unclear. Deletions cut 5 bases from V and 0 bases from J, with 11 bases between. Germline CDR1 and CDR2: LGHNA and YNFKEQ. CDR3 length equals 15 residues.

This chain joins TRBV11-2 and TRBJ2-1; no reliable D call. This CDR3 has 13 amino acids. Germline CDR1 SGHAT, CDR2 FQNNGV. The V gene lost 1 base and the J gene lost 4 bases, with 5 bases spanning the gap. The CDR3 nucleotides read TGTGCCAGCAGCTTAGCCCAGTACAATGAGCAGTTCTTC. Amino acid sequence: CASSLAQYNEQFF. Combining the CDR3 with reference TRBV11-2 and TRBJ2-1 gives the whole variable domain EAGVAQSPRYKIIEKRQSVAFWCNPISGHATLYWYQQILGQGPKLLIQFQNNGVVDDSQLPKDRFSAERLKGVDSTLKIQPAKLEDSAVYLCASSLAQYNEQFFGPGTRLTVL.

CDR3 amino acids: CASSRGSTNEKLFF. The CDR3 nucleotides read TGTGCCAGCAGCCGGGGGTCGACTAATGAAAAACTGTTTTTT. This chain uses TRBV7-2 with TRBJ1-4; possible D gene TRBD1, 5 bases. The germline V gene has CDR1 SGHTA and CDR2 FQGNSA. This CDR3 contains 14 residues. Trimming removed 5 bases at V and 2 bases at J, with 9 bases between.

The J gene is TRBJ1-2, the V gene TRBV2; no definite D call. This CDR3 region has 16 residues. Trimming stripped 2 bases from V and 0 bases from J, with 13 bases between. Looked up from germline, CDR1 is SNHLY and CDR2 is FYNNEI. CDR3 DNA: TGTGCCAGCAGTGAATCGCGCGACACCTCTAACTATGGCTACACCTTC. As protein: CASSESRDTSNYGYTF.

The rearrangement links TRBV19 to TRBJ2-5, with D perhaps TRBD2 (5 bases). Germline V gene lookup returns CDR1 LNHDA and CDR2 SQIVND (reference sequence). The CDR3 extends over 14 amino acids. V dropped 4 bases and J dropped 7 bases, with 16 bases sitting between them. The DNA for the CDR3 is TGTGCCAGTAGTACCGACCCCCGGCGGGTGACCCAGTACTTC. It codes for CASSTDPRRVTQYF.

The chain is built from TRBV7-6 and TRBJ2-1; 9 bases align to TRBD1. V gave up 5 bases and J gave up 9 bases; unmatched junction bases: 8. CDR3 length equals 14 residues. The germline CDR1 and CDR2 sequences are SGHVS and FNYEAQ. Here the CDR3 reads CASSTIQGAGEQFF. The DNA of the CDR3 is TGTGCCAGCAGCACCATACAGGGGGCCGGTGAGCAGTTCTTC.

Here the CDR3 reads CASSWDRVGEQYV. Here the CDR3 DNA reads TGTGCCAGCAGCTGGGACAGGGTAGGAGAGCAGTACGTC. The V gene is TRBV5-6, the J gene TRBJ2-7; 9 bases are a match to TRBD1. CDR3 length: 13 amino acids. J lost 7 bases, V lost 3 bases, and 5 bases had no gene match. CDR1 and CDR2 from the germline V gene are SGHDT and YYEEEE.

The J gene is TRBJ2-6, the V gene TRBV7-3; D call uncertain. Germline assignment: CDR1 SGHTA and CDR2 FQGTGA. This CDR3 is built from 15 residues. With 3 bases removed from V and 0 bases from J, the gap between germline ends came to 6 bases. The CDR3, as DNA: TGTGCCAGCAGCTTCTCCAGCTCTGGGGCCAACGTCCTGACTTTC. Translating it yields CASSFSSSGANVLTF.

This clone has just a few counts. The genes are TRBV25-1 and TRBJ2-5; TRBD2 matches at 8 bases. Trimming at V came to 1 base and at J to 4 bases, leaving 2 bases not matched to a gene. This CDR3 is built from 14 residues. Per germline, CDR1 MGHDK and CDR2 SYGVNS. The CDR3 loop is CASSESGGLETQYF. CDR3 DNA sequence: TGTGCCAGCAGTGAATCGGGAGGGTTAGAGACCCAGTACTTC.